This T cell receptor (beta chain) was identified during a study of shared clonotypes between healthy human individuals (TCRdb year 2020). Regarding the complete study: Three men and two women, aged 18 to 49 years, made up the cohort. Per donor, three plates each were used for CD4 naive and CD4 memory, two for CD8 naive, and one for CD8 memory. To increase sequencing depth and limit assay-specific biases, different laboratories used diverse techniques to prepare libraries and sequence TCR repertoires. Leukapheresis yielded between about 0.9 and 9 billion PBMCs per donor. Blood TCR repertoires of roughly 5 healthy adults were deeply sequenced to estimate repertoire size and the extent of clonotype sharing between individuals. What the study reported, not specific to this receptor: Sampling was restricted to blood, and TCR repertoires in tissue are likely to differ from TCR repertoires in blood. Pairwise subsampling indicated that sequencing depth was expected to affect the degree of clonotype sharing among donors. Higher generation probabilities were observed for clonotypes shared by all four sorted-subset donors than for non-shared clonotypes. The genetic and exposure-history diversity represented was limited by the small number of donors. When a few donors were compared, the shared fraction of clonotypes was around 5% for naive CD4, 3.5% to 4% for naive CD8, 2.3% for memory CD4, and less than 0.45% for memory CD8. Rarefaction of sorted-subset datasets indicated incomplete sequencing despite the large sequencing depth. Estimated clonotype richness was generally larger for naive than for memory subsets.

Using the deep immunoSEQ assay, TCR CDR3 regions were amplified from genomic DNA by multiplex PCR. Extracted genomic DNA from each cell subset was distributed evenly across all wells of several immunoSEQ 96-well plates, and each plate was treated as a replicate. For sorted subsets, around 200 ng genomic DNA, equal to about 30,000 T cell genomes, was loaded into each replicate PCR. Purified libraries were measured with a Qubit 3.0 fluorometer, size-checked on a Bioanalyzer 2100, and measured again with the KAPA Library Quantification kit. A separate single-read 150-cycle Illumina NextSeq 550 flow cell was used to sequence each immunoSEQ 96-well plate. As for the original processing: The immunoSEQ output contained only junctional sequences without quality scores, so filtering could not match that applied to full-length reads. To assign V/J genes and CDR3, sequences were annotated using PyIR, a Python wrapper for IgBLAST v1.9, with IMGT germline references. Reads were filtered out if the reads had weak V/J assignments (E-value above 1e-6), no CDR3, stop codons, out-of-frame junctions, or ambiguous translated residues. V3J clonotypes were defined as sequences sharing an identical inferred V gene, J gene, and CDR3 amino acid sequence. To compute the percentage overlap between repertoires, the number of shared unique clonotypes was divided by the size of the smaller repertoire. Richness of each repertoire was evaluated using RTK rarefaction, the Chao1 estimator, and Recon v2.1 estimates of unobserved clonotypes. OLGA was used to compute generation probabilities for all TCRbeta clonotypes that the gDNA method yielded from a few donors. Held by TCRdb, this immuneACCESS table contains in-frame sequences only and omits some clones. Under half of the omission traces to an unresolved V gene where checked; the cause of the rest is unknown. That table supplies the V and J calls and clone size; D and trimming were determined from the DNA. The sample records millions of clones, 85% to 95% of which are singletons. Jointly, the top ten make up around 0.13% of the sample.

Regarding this clone: The antigen it binds to is not known. Base qualities are not recorded, but no much larger clone differs from it by a single base.

The donors were healthy, HIV-negative adults who had no recently reported acute infections or vaccinations. Only Caucasian adults living in Nashville, Tennessee, USA were represented among the donors. CD4+ T cells were enriched by magnetic negative selection; naive cells were then positively selected on CD45RA, and the negative fraction formed the memory subset. Blood was collected by leukapheresis, and PBMCs were isolated by Ficoll-Histopaque density gradient centrifugation and then cryopreserved in liquid nitrogen vapor phase. Analytical flow cytometry was used to check the purity and quantity of every magnetically sorted T cell population. Genomic DNA was isolated from each sorted fraction and quantified by UV absorbance on a Nanodrop 2000c. The sequencing input was naive CD4+ T cells sorted from blood. The sample's cell subset or site label, decoded: CD45RA+ positively selected. The sequence came from a man aged 18 to 30 in good health.

In nucleotide form, the sequence is TGTGCAAGCGAGCCGTGGACTAGCGGGATCACCGGGGAGCTGTTTTTT. This translates into CASEPWTSGITGELFF. The sequence links TRBV12-2 to TRBJ2-2; the table's D call, TRBD2, was not checked against the DNA. TRBV12-2 constitutes a pseudogene. The CDR3 sequence holds 16 residues, the cysteine and phenylalanine included. Only the CDR3 part of the read is kept: 48 bases, read in frame from the first base.